The source of this T cell receptor (beta chain) is a study of CD8+ T cells in alopecia areata. The study's findings and limits: It was observed that many expanded lesional clones persisted in scalp and blood during tofacitinib.

cDNA prepared by RNA extraction and subsequent reverse transcription served as the template for sequencing. Data came from immunoSEQ multiplex PCR; TCRdb stores just in-frame clones and leaves some out. The profile shows 120,000 or so clones, over 60% of them singletons. Turning to this clone: Its target is unknown.

This CDR3 is built from 11 residues. V lost 4 bases to trimming and J lost 6 bases, with 6 bases between them. Looked up from germline, CDR1 is MDHEN and CDR2 is SYDVKM. The treatment: oral pan-JAK inhibitor, 5-10 mg twice daily. Material: CD4+ T cells sorted from blood, obtained at week 4, from a patient treated with tofacitinib. This receptor was obtained from a human donor with alopecia areata. This chain connects TRBV28 to TRBJ1-2; perhaps TRBD1 as D (5 bases). The CDR3 sequence: CASSSQDGYTF. The CDR3 nucleotides read TGTGCCAGCAGTTCACAGGATGGCTACACCTTC.